A selection of T cell receptor beta chains follows, all from one sample in a study of shared clonotypes between healthy human individuals. Produced via immunoSEQ multiplex PCR; TCRdb's table is partial and in-frame only. The table records some 1,400,000 clones, over 95% of them present only once. Sequences were obtained from naive CD4+ T cells sorted from blood. These receptors all come from a man aged 25-45 years in good health. Each CDR3 is given with its conserved first and last residue. A D gene is named only where the DNA matches it firmly. For some rows the clone size is stated as once, few or many, or as a class when expanded; others skip it.

cdr3_nt cdr3_aa j_call d_call v_call clone_size
TGCGCCAGCAGCTTGGAGGGCACCTACACAGATACGCAGTATTTT CASSLEGTYTDTQYF TRBJ2-3 . TRBV5-1 .
TGTGCCATCACTTCCGCGGGGTCCACCGGGGAGCTGTTTTTT CAITSAGSTGELFF TRBJ2-2 . TRBV10-3 .
TGTGCCAGCGGGGCAGGGGTAAACACCGGGGAGCTGTTTTTT CASGAGVNTGELFF TRBJ2-2 . TRBV27 .
TGTGCCAGCAGCTTAGGCTGGGGGGACGAGCAGTACTTC CASSLGWGDEQYF TRBJ2-7 . TRBV7-2 .
TGTGCCAGCAGCTTGGCATCCCGAGTCACTGAAGCTTTCTTT CASSLASRVTEAFF TRBJ1-1 . TRBV5-6 .
TGTGCCAGCAGCAAACTAGCGGGTCTTAACACCGGGGAGCTGTTTTTT CASSKLAGLNTGELFF TRBJ2-2 TRBD2 TRBV9 .
TGTGCCATCAAAAGGGCTGGGGGATGGGGCGAGACCCAGTACTTC CAIKRAGGWGETQYF TRBJ2-5 . TRBV10-3 .
TGTGCCAGCAGGAGACACCGGGACAGGGGGCGAGAAAACATTCAGTACTTC CASRRHRDRGRENIQYF TRBJ2-4 TRBD1 TRBV28 .
TGCGCCAGCAGCCAAGACCGACTACACCAAGAGACCCAGTACTTC CASSQDRLHQETQYF TRBJ2-5 . TRBV4-3 .
TGTGCCAGCAGCTTAGTGGTACCTTACTCTGGAAACACCATATATTTT CASSLVVPYSGNTIYF TRBJ1-3 . TRBV7-2 once
TGTGCCAGCAGCCTCCCGGGACAGGGCGACGAAAAACTGTTTTTT CASSLPGQGDEKLFF TRBJ1-4 TRBD1 TRBV5-6 .
TGTGCCTGGAGTACTAGCGGACGGTATGAGCAGTTCTTC CAWSTSGRYEQFF TRBJ2-1 TRBD2 TRBV30 .
TGTGCCAGCTCACTACAGGGATTAGAGACCCAGTACTTC CASSLQGLETQYF TRBJ2-5 . TRBV18 .
TGTGCCAGCAGCTCCCCTCTAGCGGGAGGGACTACAGATACGCAGTATTTT CASSSPLAGGTTDTQYF TRBJ2-3 TRBD2 TRBV7-9 .
TGCGCCAGCAGCCAAGACGTGAGCGGGAGGGCCACTGAGCAGTTCTTC CASSQDVSGRATEQFF TRBJ2-1 TRBD2 TRBV4-1 once
TGCGCCAGCAGCCAGAGCAGTTTGGGGATCACTGAAGCTTTCTTT CASSQSSLGITEAFF TRBJ1-1 . TRBV4-3 .
TGTGCCAGCAGTGGACAGGGAAACCAAGGAAAACTGTTTTTT CASSGQGNQGKLFF TRBJ1-4 TRBD1 TRBV25-1 .
TGTGCCAGCAGCCCTAGACTAGCATTTTTGAACAATGAGCAGTTCTTC CASSPRLAFLNNEQFF TRBJ2-1 TRBD2 TRBV7-9 .
TGTGCCAGCAGCCAACGACTAGCGGGACCGGCCGGGGAGCTGTTTTTT CASSQRLAGPAGELFF TRBJ2-2 TRBD2 TRBV14 .
TGTGCCAGCTCACTCGTGACAGGGGCGCAGCCCTACGAGCAGTACTTC CASSLVTGAQPYEQYF TRBJ2-7 TRBD1 TRBV18 .
TGTGCCAGCAGCCTGACAGGGGTTCAGCCCCAGCATTTT CASSLTGVQPQHF TRBJ1-5 TRBD1 TRBV5-6 .
TGTGCCACCTCCCGGGGCACAGATACGCAGTATTTT CATSRGTDTQYF TRBJ2-3 . TRBV6-5 once
TGTGCCAGCAGTTTATCAAGGATGGCCGGGGAGCTGTTTTTT CASSLSRMAGELFF TRBJ2-2 . TRBV27 once
TGTGCCAGCAGCTTAGTAATCGGGACTGGAGCTTTCTTT CASSLVIGTGAFF TRBJ1-1 . TRBV7-8 once
TGTGCCAGCAGTGGACTAGCGGGAGGAGGTCCTGAGCAGTTCTTC CASSGLAGGGPEQFF TRBJ2-1 TRBD2 TRBV9 .
TGTGCCAGCAGCCAAACGGACAGGCCGAACACTGAAGCTTTCTTT CASSQTDRPNTEAFF TRBJ1-1 TRBD1 TRBV28 .
TGCACCGCGGGGGGGGCAGGGGAGCAGTACTTC CTAGGAGEQYF TRBJ2-7 TRBD2 TRBV20-1 .
TGTGCCAGCAGTTTATCGGGTCGGCTCTCTGGCTACACCTTC CASSLSGRLSGYTF TRBJ1-2 . TRBV28 .
TGTGCCTGGGGGCAGTGGGGAACCGGGGAGCTGTTTTTT CAWGQWGTGELFF TRBJ2-2 . TRBV30 .
TGCGCCAGCAGCTTGGAAGGTAGCGGACCTAGGAATGAGCAGTTCTTC CASSLEGSGPRNEQFF TRBJ2-1 . TRBV5-1 .
TGCAGTGCTACGTCCTACGAGCAGTACTTC CSATSYEQYF TRBJ2-7 . TRBV20-1 .
TGCGCCAGCAGCCGGAACGGACTAGCGAGTTACAATGAGCAGTTCTTC CASSRNGLASYNEQFF TRBJ2-1 TRBD2 TRBV4-3 .
TGTGCCAGCAGCTCCCGGACTAGCGGGAGTTGGGAGCAGTTCTTC CASSSRTSGSWEQFF TRBJ2-1 TRBD2 TRBV5-5 .
TGTGCCAGCAGCTTGGAGGCTAGCGGATATAATGAGCAGTTCTTC CASSLEASGYNEQFF TRBJ2-1 TRBD2 TRBV5-4 .
TGCAGCGTTGAACGGGGGGTGGAAGATACGCAGTATTTT CSVERGVEDTQYF TRBJ2-3 TRBD2 TRBV29-1 .
TGTGCCAGCAGTGAGGGAAACAATGAGCAGTTCTTC CASSEGNNEQFF TRBJ2-1 . TRBV6-1 .
TGTGCCAGCAGCTTAACAACAGGGGGGGAGACCCAGTACTTC CASSLTTGGETQYF TRBJ2-5 TRBD1 TRBV11-2 .
TGTGCCAGCAGTGGAAGACAGGGGTTTGAAAAACTGTTTTTT CASSGRQGFEKLFF TRBJ1-4 TRBD1 TRBV2 .
TGTGCCAGCAGCTGGGGGGACATCTATGGCTACACCTTC CASSWGDIYGYTF TRBJ1-2 . TRBV28 .
TGTGCCAGCAGCTCTAGTGGTAATCAGCCCCAGCATTTT CASSSSGNQPQHF TRBJ1-5 . TRBV7-8 .
TGTGCCAGCAGCTCTGCGGGACGGAATTTGAACACTGAAGCTTTCTTT CASSSAGRNLNTEAFF TRBJ1-1 . TRBV5-4 .
TGTGCTAGTGGTCCCCGCGGACTAGCGGGAGTGTGGGGTGAGCAGTTCTTC CASGPRGLAGVWGEQFF TRBJ2-1 TRBD2 TRBV12-5 .
TGTGCCAGCTCACCGAATACAGGGGGCGCCGGGACTGAAGCTTTCTTT CASSPNTGGAGTEAFF TRBJ1-1 TRBD1 TRBV18 .
TGTGCCAGCAGCGACAGGGGGACAGGGGCCAACGTCCTGACTTTC CASSDRGTGANVLTF TRBJ2-6 TRBD1 TRBV25-1 .
TGTGCCACCAGCAGAGACTCGGCTAGCTCCTACGAGCAGTACTTC CATSRDSASSYEQYF TRBJ2-7 . TRBV15 .
TGTGCCAGCAGCTCAAGACAGCCCACAACTAATGAAAAACTGTTTTTT CASSSRQPTTNEKLFF TRBJ1-4 . TRBV11-2 .
TGTGCCAGCTCACACGACAAGAACACTGAAGCTTTCTTT CASSHDKNTEAFF TRBJ1-1 . TRBV18 few
TGTGCCAGCAGTTACCGAAGCCGGGGGGCGAGAAACACCATATATTTT CASSYRSRGARNTIYF TRBJ1-3 . TRBV6-5 .